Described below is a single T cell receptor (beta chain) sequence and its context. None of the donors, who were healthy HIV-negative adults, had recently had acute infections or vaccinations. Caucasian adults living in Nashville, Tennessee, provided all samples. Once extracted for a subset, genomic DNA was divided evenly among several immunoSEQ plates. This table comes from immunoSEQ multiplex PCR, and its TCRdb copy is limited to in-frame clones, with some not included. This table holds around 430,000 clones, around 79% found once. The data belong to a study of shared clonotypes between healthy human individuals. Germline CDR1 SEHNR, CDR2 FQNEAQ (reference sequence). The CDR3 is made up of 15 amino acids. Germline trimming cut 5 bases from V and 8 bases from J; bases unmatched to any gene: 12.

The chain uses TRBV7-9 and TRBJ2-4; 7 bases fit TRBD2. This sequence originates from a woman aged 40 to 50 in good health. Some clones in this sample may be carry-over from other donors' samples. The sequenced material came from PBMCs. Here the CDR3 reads CASSPSGGVLDIQYF. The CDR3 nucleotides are TGTGCCAGCAGCCCTTCGGGGGGAGTACTGGACATTCAGTACTTC.